This TCR beta chain emerged from a study of cytotoxic CD8 clonotypes in ibrutinib-treated CLL. Study results and caveats: Sustained-remission patients were sampled at one set of times and progressing patients at different ones.

Remarks on this clone: What it binds is not known.

The method was immunoSEQ multiplex PCR; TCRdb's version includes in-frame clones alone and lacks a portion of them. The sample includes approximately 160,000 clones, nearly 90% of them seen just once. Sample: PBMCs, taken at disease progression, from a patient treated with ibrutinib. This receptor was obtained from a human donor with chronic lymphocytic leukemia.

Here the CDR3 DNA reads TGTGCCAGCAGCTTAAACCGTGCGGATACTCAAGAGACCCAGTACTTC. Protein product: CASSLNRADTQETQYF. V is TRBV7-6 and J is TRBJ2-5; no clear D. The CDR3 consists of 16 residues. Germline V lookup: CDR1 SGHVS, CDR2 FNYEAQ. Between the trimmed V and J ends, which lost 2 bases and 2 bases, there was a span of 15 bases.